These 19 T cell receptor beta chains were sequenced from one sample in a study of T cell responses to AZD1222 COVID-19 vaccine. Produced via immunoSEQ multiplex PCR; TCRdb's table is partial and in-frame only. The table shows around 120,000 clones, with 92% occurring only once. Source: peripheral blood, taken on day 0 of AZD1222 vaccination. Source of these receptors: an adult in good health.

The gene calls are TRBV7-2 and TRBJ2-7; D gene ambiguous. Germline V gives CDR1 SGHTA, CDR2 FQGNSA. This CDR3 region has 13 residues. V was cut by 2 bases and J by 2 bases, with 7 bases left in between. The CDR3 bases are TGTGCCAGCAGCTTATTACAAGCCTACGAGCAGTACTTC. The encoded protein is CASSLLQAYEQYF. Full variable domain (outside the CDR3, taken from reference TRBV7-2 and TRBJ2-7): GAGVSQSPSNKVTEKGKDVELRCDPISGHTALYWYRQSLGQGLEFLIYFQGNSAPDKSGLPSDRFSAERTGGSVSTLTIQRTQQEDSAVYLCASSLLQAYEQYFGPGTRLTVT.

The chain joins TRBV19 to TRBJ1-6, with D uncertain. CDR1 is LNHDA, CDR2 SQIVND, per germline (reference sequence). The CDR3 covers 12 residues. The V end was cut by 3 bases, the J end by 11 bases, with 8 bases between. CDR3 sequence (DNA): TGTGCCAGTAGTATCTTGAATACACCCCTCCACTTT. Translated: CASSILNTPLHF.

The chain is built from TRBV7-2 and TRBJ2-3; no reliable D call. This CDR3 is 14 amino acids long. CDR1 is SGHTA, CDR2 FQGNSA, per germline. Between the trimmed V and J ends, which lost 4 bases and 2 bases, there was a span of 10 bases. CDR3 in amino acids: CASSWEGITDTQYF. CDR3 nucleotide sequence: TGTGCCAGCAGCTGGGAAGGGATCACAGATACGCAGTATTTT.

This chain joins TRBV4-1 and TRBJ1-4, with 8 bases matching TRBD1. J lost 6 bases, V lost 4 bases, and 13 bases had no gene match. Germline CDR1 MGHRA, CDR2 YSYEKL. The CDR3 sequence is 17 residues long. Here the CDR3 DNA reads TGCGCCAGCAGCCTACCACCAGGACAGGGAAGGGATGAAAAACTGTTTTTT. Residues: CASSLPPGQGRDEKLFF.

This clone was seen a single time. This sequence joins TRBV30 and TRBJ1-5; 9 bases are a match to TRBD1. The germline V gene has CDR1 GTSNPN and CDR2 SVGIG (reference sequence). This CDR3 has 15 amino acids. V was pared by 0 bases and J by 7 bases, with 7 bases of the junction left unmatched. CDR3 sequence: CAWSVRGTGTQPQHF. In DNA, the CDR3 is TGTGCCTGGAGTGTACGCGGGACAGGGACCCAGCCCCAGCATTTT.

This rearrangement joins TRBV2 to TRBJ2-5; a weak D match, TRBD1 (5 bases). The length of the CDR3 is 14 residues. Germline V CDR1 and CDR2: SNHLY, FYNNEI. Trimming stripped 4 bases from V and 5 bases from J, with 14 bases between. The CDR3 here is CASSAIQPGETQYF. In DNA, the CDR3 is TGTGCCAGCAGTGCCATCCAGCCAGGGGAGACCCAGTACTTC.

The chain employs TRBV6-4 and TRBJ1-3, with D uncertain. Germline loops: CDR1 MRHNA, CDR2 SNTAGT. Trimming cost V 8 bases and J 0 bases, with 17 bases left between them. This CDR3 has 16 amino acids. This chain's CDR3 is CASYLTGPLSGNTIYF. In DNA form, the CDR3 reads TGTGCCAGCTATCTGACGGGCCCCCTCTCTGGAAACACCATATATTTT.

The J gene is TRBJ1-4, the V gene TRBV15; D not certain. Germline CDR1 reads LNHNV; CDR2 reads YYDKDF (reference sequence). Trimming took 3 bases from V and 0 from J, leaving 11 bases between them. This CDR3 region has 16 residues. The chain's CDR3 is CATSRYADATNEKLFF. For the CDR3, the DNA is TGTGCCACCAGCAGGTATGCGGATGCAACTAATGAAAAACTGTTTTTT.

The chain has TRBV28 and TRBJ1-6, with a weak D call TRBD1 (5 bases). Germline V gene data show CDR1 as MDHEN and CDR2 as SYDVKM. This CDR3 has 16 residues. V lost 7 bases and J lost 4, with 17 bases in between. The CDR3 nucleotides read TGTGCCAGCACCGACGAACAGGACGGGTATAATTCACCCCTCCACTTT. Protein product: CASTDEQDGYNSPLHF.

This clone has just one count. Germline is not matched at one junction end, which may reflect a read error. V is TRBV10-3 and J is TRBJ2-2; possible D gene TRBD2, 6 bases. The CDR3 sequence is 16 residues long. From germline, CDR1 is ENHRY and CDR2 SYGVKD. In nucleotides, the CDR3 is TGTACCATCAAAGACCCACACGGGGGACACACCGGGGAGCTGTTTTTT. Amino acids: CTIKDPHGGHTGELFF.

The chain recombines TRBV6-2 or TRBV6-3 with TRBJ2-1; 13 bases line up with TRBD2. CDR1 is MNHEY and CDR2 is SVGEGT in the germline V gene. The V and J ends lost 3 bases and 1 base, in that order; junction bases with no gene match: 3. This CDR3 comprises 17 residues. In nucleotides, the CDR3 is TGTGCCAGCAGTTATTCGACTAGCGGGGGGTCCTACAATGAGCAGTTCTTC. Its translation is CASSYSTSGGSYNEQFF.

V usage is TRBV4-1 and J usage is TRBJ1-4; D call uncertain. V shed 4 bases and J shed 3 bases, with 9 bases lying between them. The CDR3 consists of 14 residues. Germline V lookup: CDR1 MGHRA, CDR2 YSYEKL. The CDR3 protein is CASSRGSANEKLFF. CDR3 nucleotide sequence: TGCGCCAGCAGCCGCGGATCGGCTAATGAAAAACTGTTTTTT.

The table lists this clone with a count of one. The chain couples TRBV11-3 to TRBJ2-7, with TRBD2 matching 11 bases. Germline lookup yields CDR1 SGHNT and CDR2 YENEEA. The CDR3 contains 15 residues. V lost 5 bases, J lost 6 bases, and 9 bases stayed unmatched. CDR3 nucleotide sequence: TGTGCCAGCAGCCCCCGACTAGCGGGAAGAGGCGAGCAGTACTTC. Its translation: CASSPRLAGRGEQYF.

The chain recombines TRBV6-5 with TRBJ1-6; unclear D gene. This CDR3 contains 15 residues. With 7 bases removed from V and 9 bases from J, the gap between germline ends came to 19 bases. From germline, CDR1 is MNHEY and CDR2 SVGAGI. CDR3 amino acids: CASTTGGGLGSPLHF. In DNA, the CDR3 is TGTGCCAGCACCACCGGAGGAGGGCTGGGTTCACCCCTCCACTTT.

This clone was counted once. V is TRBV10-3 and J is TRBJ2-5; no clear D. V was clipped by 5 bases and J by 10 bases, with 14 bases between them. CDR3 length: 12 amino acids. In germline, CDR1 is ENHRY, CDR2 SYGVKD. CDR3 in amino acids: CAISSDGVDQYF. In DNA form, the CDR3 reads TGTGCCATCAGTTCGGACGGTGTGGACCAGTACTTC.

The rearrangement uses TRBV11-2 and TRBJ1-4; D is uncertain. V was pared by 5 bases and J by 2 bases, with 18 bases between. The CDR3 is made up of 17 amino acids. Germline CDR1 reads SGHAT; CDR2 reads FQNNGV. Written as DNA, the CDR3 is TGTGCCAGCAGCACCCGTAGAAGGATCGGTACTAATGAAAAACTGTTTTTT. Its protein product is CASSTRRRIGTNEKLFF.

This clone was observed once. The CDR3 DNA sequence: TGTGCCAGCAGCGTAGCTGAGGGCCTTTCCTACGAGCAGTACTTC. Its protein is CASSVAEGLSYEQYF. V is TRBV9 and J is TRBJ2-7; perhaps TRBD2 as D (5 bases). The V end lost 0 bases, the J end lost 1 base, and 11 bases lay between the germline ends. The V gene's germline CDR1 is SGDLS and CDR2 YYNGEE. The CDR3 totals 15 residues.

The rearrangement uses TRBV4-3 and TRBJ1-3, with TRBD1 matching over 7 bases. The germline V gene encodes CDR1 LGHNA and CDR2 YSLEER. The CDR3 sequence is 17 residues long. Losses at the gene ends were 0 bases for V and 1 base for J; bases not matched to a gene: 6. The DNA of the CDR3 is TGCGCCAGCAGCCAAGACCTACAGGGGCCTTCTGGAAACACCATATATTTT. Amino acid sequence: CASSQDLQGPSGNTIYF.

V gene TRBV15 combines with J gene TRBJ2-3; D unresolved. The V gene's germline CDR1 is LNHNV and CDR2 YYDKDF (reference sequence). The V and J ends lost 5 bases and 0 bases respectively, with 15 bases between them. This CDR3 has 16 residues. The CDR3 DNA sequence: TGTGCCACCAGCTTAGACCCAGGCCTAAGCACAGATACGCAGTATTTT. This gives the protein CATSLDPGLSTDTQYF.